The 13 T cell receptor beta chains below come from one sample, sequenced in a study of T cells in Graves' hyperthyroidism and ophthalmopathy. Amplified regions were TCR beta CDR3 sequences from RNA transcripts. Primed by the HTBI set, a first-round RT-PCR was run on the TCR CDR3. TCRdb reanalysed the multiplex PCR reads using MiXCR and keeps one entry per CDR3 protein. The data show 300,000 to 400,000 distinct CDR3 sequences, around 15% seen once. The source material was blood. All receptors come from a woman between 25 and 40 years old with Graves' ophthalmopathy.

This clonotype came up many times. The J gene is TRBJ2-1, the V gene TRBV7-8, with TRBD2 identical over 10 bases. This CDR3 is 16 amino acids long. The germline gives CDR1 SGHVS, CDR2 FQNEAQ. V dropped 0 bases and J dropped 8; count of bases not matched to a gene: 7. The CDR3 DNA follows: TGTGCCAGCAGCTTAGCCCAGCGGGGGGGCCGCGATGAGCAGTTCTTC. It encodes CASSLAQRGGRDEQFF.

This clonotype appeared many times. The chain combines TRBV20-1 with TRBJ1-1, with 7 positions matching TRBD1. CDR3 length: 15 amino acids. V trimming: 5 bases; J trimming: 2 bases; junction bases outside the gene matches: 11. In germline, CDR1 is DFQATT, CDR2 SNEGSKA (reference sequence). CDR3 coding DNA: TGCAGTGCTTCACCCGGGACAGCTGGAAACACTGAAGCTTTCTTT. Amino acids: CSASPGTAGNTEAFF.

This clonotype was seen at least ten times. The chain links TRBV6-2 or TRBV6-3 to TRBJ2-1, with 7 bases identical to TRBD1. This CDR3 has 12 residues. CDR1 and CDR2 from the germline V gene are MNHEY and SVGEGT. V gave up 6 bases and J gave up 9 bases; unmatched junction bases: 5. CDR3 amino acids: CASRTGMVEQFF. CDR3 nucleotide sequence: TGTGCCAGCAGGACAGGGATGGTTGAGCAGTTCTTC.

The chain carries TRBV10-3 and TRBJ1-4; maybe TRBD1 (5 bases). Germline-derived CDR1 and CDR2 are ENHRY and SYGVKD. V lost 6 bases to trimming and J lost 7 bases, with 6 bases between them. The CDR3 consists of 11 residues. This CDR3 reads CAIRQGEKLFF. The CDR3 DNA reads TGTGCCATCAGGCAGGGTGAAAAACTGTTTTTT.

This clonotype has a count of ten or more. V usage is TRBV3-1 and J usage is TRBJ2-3; D ambiguous. Germline loops: CDR1 LGHDT, CDR2 YNNKEL (reference sequence). With 0 bases removed from V and 10 bases from J, the gap between germline ends came to 11 bases. This CDR3 comprises 13 residues. The CDR3 region is CASSQDSWKAQYF. CDR3 nucleotides: TGTGCCAGCAGCCAAGATTCCTGGAAGGCGCAGTATTTT.

The CDR3 spells CASKVSDSTDTQYF. In DNA, the CDR3 is TGTGCCAGTAAGGTTAGCGACAGCACAGATACGCAGTATTTT. The rearrangement joins TRBV19 to TRBJ2-3, with D perhaps matching TRBD2 (5 bases). V lost 7 bases to trimming and J lost 0 bases, with 11 bases between them. Germline V gene data show CDR1 as LNHDA and CDR2 as SQIVND (reference sequence). CDR3 length: 14 residues.

This clonotype was found many times. The rearrangement uses TRBV11-3 and TRBJ2-7, with TRBD2 as a possible D gene (6 bases). The germline gives CDR1 SGHNT, CDR2 YENEEA. The V end was cut by 5 bases, the J end by 6 bases, with 23 bases between. This CDR3 spans 16 amino acids. CDR3 region: CASSPARLDKSGEQYF. CDR3 nucleotide sequence: TGTGCCAGCAGCCCGGCAAGACTAGATAAATCGGGCGAGCAGTACTTC. Drawing the rest from reference TRBV11-3 and TRBJ2-7, the complete variable domain is EAGVVQSPRYKIIEKKQPVAFWCNPISGHNTLYWYLQNLGQGPELLIRYENEEAVDDSQLPKDRFSAERLKGVDSTLKIQPAELGDSAVYLCASSPARLDKSGEQYFGPGTRLTVT.

This clonotype was picked up a small number of times. With a much larger clone just one base away, this may be a read error. CDR3 region: CRTAQVENTEAFF. The CDR3 DNA follows: TGCAGGACCGCCCAGGTAGAGAACACTGAAGCTTTCTTT. J is TRBJ1-1 and V is TRBV20-1; D remains unclear. The germline V gene encodes CDR1 DFQATT and CDR2 SNEGSKA (reference sequence). This CDR3 contains 13 residues.

J is TRBJ2-2 and V is TRBV19; a weak D match, TRBD2 (6 bases). CDR3 size: 16 residues. Germline values: CDR1 LNHDA, CDR2 SQIVND (reference sequence). V lost 3 bases and J lost 2, with 13 bases in between. The DNA of the CDR3 is TGTGCCAGTAGTATTTTCGGAGGGGTTAACACCGGGGAGCTGTTTTTT. As protein: CASSIFGGVNTGELFF.

The J gene is TRBJ2-5, the V gene TRBV7-3, with TRBD2 matching over 8 bases. CDR3 size: 15 residues. V lost 2 bases, J lost 1 base, and 3 bases stayed unmatched. CDR1 is SGHTA and CDR2 is FQGTGA in the germline V gene. CDR3 region: CASSLGRGAQETQYF. CDR3 nucleotide sequence: TGTGCCAGCAGCTTAGGGCGGGGGGCCCAAGAGACCCAGTACTTC.

This rearrangement joins TRBV7-9 to TRBJ2-7; TRBD2 aligns across 8 bases. Germline loops: CDR1 SEHNR, CDR2 FQNEAQ (reference sequence). This CDR3 spans 15 amino acids. The junction had 8 bases not matched to a gene; V was cut back by 5 bases and J by 2 bases. DNA of the CDR3: TGTGCCAGCAGCCGGGCGGGGGGCTCAACCTACGAGCAGTACTTC. It specifies CASSRAGGSTYEQYF.

There are many counts of this clonotype. J is TRBJ2-5 and V is TRBV12-3 or TRBV12-4; the D gene is possibly TRBD2 (5 bases). V lost 3 bases, J lost 1 base, and 12 bases lay in between. This CDR3 is built from 15 residues. The CDR3 protein is CASSFRAVPQETQYF. For the CDR3, the DNA is TGTGCCAGCAGTTTCAGAGCGGTACCCCAAGAGACCCAGTACTTC.

This clonotype was counted only a few times. The V and J genes are TRBV20-1 and TRBJ1-5; D might be TRBD1 (6 bases). Trimming left V 6 bases short and J 3 bases short, with 18 bases between. This CDR3 spans 15 amino acids. Germline values: CDR1 DFQATT, CDR2 SNEGSKA (reference sequence). CDR3 residues: CSAGGLNPSNQPQHF. CDR3 nucleotide sequence: TGCAGTGCGGGGGGCCTAAACCCATCCAATCAGCCCCAGCATTTT.